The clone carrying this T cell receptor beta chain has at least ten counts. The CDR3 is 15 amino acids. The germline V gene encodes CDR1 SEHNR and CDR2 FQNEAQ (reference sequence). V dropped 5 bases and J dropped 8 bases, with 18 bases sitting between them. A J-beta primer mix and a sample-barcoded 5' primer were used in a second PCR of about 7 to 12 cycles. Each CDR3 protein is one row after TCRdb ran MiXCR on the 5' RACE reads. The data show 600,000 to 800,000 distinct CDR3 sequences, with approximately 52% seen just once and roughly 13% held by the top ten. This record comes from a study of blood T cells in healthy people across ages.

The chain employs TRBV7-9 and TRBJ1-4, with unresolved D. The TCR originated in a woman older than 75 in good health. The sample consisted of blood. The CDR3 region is CASSQMSPGREKLFF. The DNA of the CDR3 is TGTGCCAGCAGCCAAATGTCACCCGGGAGGGAAAAACTGTTTTTT.